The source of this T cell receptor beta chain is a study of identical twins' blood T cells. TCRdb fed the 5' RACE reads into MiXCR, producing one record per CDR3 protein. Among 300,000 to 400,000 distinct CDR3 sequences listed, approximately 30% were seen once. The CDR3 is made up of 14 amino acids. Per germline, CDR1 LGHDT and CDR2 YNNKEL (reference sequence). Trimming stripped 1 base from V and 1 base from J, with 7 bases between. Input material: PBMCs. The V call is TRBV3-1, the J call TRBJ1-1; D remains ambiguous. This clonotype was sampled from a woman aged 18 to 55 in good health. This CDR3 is CASSQGAPNTEAFF. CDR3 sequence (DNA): TGTGCCAGCAGCCAAGGAGCCCCGAACACTGAAGCTTTCTTT.